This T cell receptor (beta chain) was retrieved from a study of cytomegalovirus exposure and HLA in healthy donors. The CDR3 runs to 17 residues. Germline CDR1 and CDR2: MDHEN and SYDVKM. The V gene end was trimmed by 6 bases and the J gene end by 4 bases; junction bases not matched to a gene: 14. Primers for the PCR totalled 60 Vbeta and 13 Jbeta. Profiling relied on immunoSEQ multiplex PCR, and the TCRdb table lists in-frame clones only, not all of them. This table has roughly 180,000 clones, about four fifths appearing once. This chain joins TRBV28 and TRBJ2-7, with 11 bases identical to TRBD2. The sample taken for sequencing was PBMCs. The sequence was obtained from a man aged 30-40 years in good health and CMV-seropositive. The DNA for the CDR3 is TGTGCCAGCAGCCGACTAGCGGGACGGCTGGGTTATTACGAGCAGTACTTC. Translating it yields CASSRLAGRLGYYEQYF.